This T cell receptor beta chain was sequenced during a study of cytomegalovirus exposure and HLA in healthy donors. Points from the study as a whole: In vitro work confirmed that three CMV-associated chains recognize CMV antigens. The study flagged 150 to 200 TCR beta chains as cytomegalovirus-associated.

A note on this clone: Its cognate antigen is unknown.

13 Jbeta primers and 60 Vbeta primers were used for the PCR. Clones were read by immunoSEQ multiplex PCR, and TCRdb kept only the in-frame ones, dropping some. The table has some 180,000 clones, around 82% seen once. This CDR3 has 16 residues. Trimming stripped 3 bases from V and 3 bases from J, with 12 bases between. Germline CDR1 MNHEY, CDR2 SVGAGI. Specimen: PBMCs. The sequence was obtained from a woman younger than 45 in good health and CMV-seropositive. The chain joins TRBV6-5 to TRBJ2-6; D might be TRBD1 (5 bases). The CDR3 nucleotides read TGTGCCAGCAGTTATCAGCAGGGTGGTGGGGCCAACGTCCTGACTTTC. This translates into CASSYQQGGGANVLTF.